The clone carrying this T cell receptor beta chain was picked up a small number of times. As yet, its antigen is unknown. This record belongs to a study of lymphopenia after photon versus proton radiotherapy. Whole-study results and caveats: Post-nadir diversity loss with photons came from oligoclonal expansion, particularly CD8+ Temra cells. Only patients who died were analyzed for survival; proton advantage is unproven.

Here immunoSEQ multiplex PCR was the method, and the copy in TCRdb shows in-frame clones only, minus some. The sample holds approximately 23,000 clones, approximately 90% seen once. This CDR3 is 15 amino acids long. Germline CDR1 reads SGDLS; CDR2 reads YYNGEE. V lost 6 bases, J lost 0 bases, and 7 bases stayed unmatched. The material was peripheral blood, obtained from a patient treated with proton-based radiotherapy. This chain joins TRBV9 and TRBJ2-3, with TRBD1 matching 7 bases. This sequence was found in an elderly man with esophageal cancer. The chain's CDR3 is CASNPGGMSTDTQYF. The CDR3 DNA sequence: TGTGCCAGCAACCCAGGGGGTATGAGCACAGATACGCAGTATTTT.